The rows below give T cell receptor beta chains drawn from one sample of a study of shared clonotypes between healthy human individuals. Profiled with immunoSEQ multiplex PCR; TCRdb holds only in-frame clones, not every one. The sample has approximately 1.5 million clones, about 98% seen once. Sample: naive CD4+ T cells sorted from blood. These receptors were collected from a young man in good health. The CDR3 runs from the conserved cysteine through the conserved F or W.

CASSLAGPGHTGELFF TRBJ2-2 TRBV11-3
CAISSSGGNGYTF TRBJ1-2 TRBV10-3
CASSRSGRGEQYF TRBJ2-7 TRBV7-9
CASSLAGGQETQYF TRBJ2-5 TRBV7-9
CASTLWGADYGYTF TRBJ1-2 TRBV5-1
CASSLLRTYEQYF TRBJ2-7 TRBV2
CASKRQGTGELFF TRBJ2-2 TRBV19
CASSLDSLYQPQHF TRBJ1-5 TRBV7-2
CASSPLVGTGMLTEAFF TRBJ1-1 TRBV18
CASRPPAGDTQYF TRBJ2-3 TRBV10-1
CASSPQDEQFF TRBJ2-1 TRBV18